This TCR beta chain is from a study of blood T cells in healthy people across ages. Study results and limitations: PBMCs were not sorted, which prevented a conclusive comparison of naive versus antigen-experienced cells.

Unmatched junction bases numbered 9, after V lost 0 bases and J lost 6 bases. Germline V gene lookup returns CDR1 SGHKS and CDR2 YYEKEE (reference sequence). The length of the CDR3 is 17 residues. This clonotype was seen a few times. The antigen is not known. A second PCR of 7 to 11 cycles used a sample-barcoded 5' primer and a J-beta primer mix. Each CDR3 protein gets one entry after TCRdb re-called the 5' RACE reads with MiXCR. This table has 1.6 million or so distinct CDR3 sequences, 30% to 40% appearing once. The genes are TRBV5-5 and TRBJ2-1, with 10 positions matching TRBD2. The material sequenced was blood. The receptor's source is a young woman in good health. CDR3 sequence (DNA): TGTGCCAGCAGCTTGGGTGGAGCGGGAGGGTGGCGCAATGAGCAGTTCTTC. Residues: CASSLGGAGGWRNEQFF.